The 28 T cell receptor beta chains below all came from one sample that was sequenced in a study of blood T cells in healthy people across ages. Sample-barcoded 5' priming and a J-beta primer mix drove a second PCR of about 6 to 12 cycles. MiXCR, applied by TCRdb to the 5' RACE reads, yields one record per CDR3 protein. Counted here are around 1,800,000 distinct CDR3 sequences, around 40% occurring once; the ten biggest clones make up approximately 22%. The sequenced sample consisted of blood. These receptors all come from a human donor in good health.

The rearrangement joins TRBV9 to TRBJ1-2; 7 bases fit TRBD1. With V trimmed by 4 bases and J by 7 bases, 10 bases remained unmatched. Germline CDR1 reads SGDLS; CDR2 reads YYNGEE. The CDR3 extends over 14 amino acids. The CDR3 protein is CASSSIEGALGYTF. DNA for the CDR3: TGTGCCAGCAGCAGTATTGAGGGGGCGCTTGGCTACACCTTC.

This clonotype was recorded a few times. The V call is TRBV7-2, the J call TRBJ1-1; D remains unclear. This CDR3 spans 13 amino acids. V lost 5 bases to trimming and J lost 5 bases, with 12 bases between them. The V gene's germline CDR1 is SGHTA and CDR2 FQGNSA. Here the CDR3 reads CASSNTLETEAFF. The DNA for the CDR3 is TGTGCCAGCAGCAACACTCTTGAGACTGAAGCTTTCTTT.

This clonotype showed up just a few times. CDR3 in DNA: TGTGCCACCAGCGCCGATCAGGGGGGAGAGACCCAGTACTTC. The encoded protein is CATSADQGGETQYF. The rearrangement links TRBV15 to TRBJ2-5; D is perhaps TRBD1 (7 bases). Germline-derived CDR1 and CDR2 are LNHNV and YYDKDF (reference sequence). This CDR3 has 14 residues. The V end was cut by 5 bases, the J end by 4 bases, with 14 bases between.

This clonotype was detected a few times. The CDR3 sequence is CASSARRTVQYF. DNA for the CDR3: TGTGCCAGCAGCGCCAGACGGACAGTGCAGTACTTC. The rearrangement uses TRBV13 and TRBJ2-4; D is perhaps TRBD1 (6 bases). The V gene's germline CDR1 is PRHDT and CDR2 FYEKMQ (reference sequence). The CDR3 spans 12 residues. V lost 5 bases to trimming and J lost 13 bases, with 15 bases between them.

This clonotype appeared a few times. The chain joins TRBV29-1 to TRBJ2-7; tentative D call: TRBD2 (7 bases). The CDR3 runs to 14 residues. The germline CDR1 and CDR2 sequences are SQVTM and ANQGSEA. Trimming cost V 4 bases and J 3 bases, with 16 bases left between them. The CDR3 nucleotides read TGCAGCGTTGGCAGGAAGGGGGGGTTCTACGAGCAGTACTTC. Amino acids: CSVGRKGGFYEQYF.

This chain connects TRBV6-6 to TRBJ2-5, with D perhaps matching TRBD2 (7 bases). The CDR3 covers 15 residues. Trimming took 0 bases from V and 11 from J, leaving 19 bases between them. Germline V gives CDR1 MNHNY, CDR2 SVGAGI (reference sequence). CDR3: CASSYSGGPPREQYF. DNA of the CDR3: TGTGCCAGCAGTTACTCCGGGGGGCCCCCTAGGGAGCAGTACTTC.

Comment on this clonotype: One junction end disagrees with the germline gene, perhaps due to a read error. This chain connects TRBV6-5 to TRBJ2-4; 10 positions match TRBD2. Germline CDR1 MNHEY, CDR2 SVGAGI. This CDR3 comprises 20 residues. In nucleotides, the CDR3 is TGTGCCGGCAGTTACTCGAGGGGTCTAGCGGGGGCCCACTCCTACAATGAGCAGTACTTC. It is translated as CAGSYSRGLAGAHSYNEQYF.

The CDR3 spells CSASKGEDSPLHF. DNA of the CDR3: TGCAGTGCTAGTAAGGGAGAGGATTCACCCCTCCACTTT. This sequence joins TRBV20-1 and TRBJ1-6; D is unresolved. The CDR3 runs 13 residues. Trimming left V 3 bases short and J 8 bases short, with 11 bases between. Germline CDR1 DFQATT, CDR2 SNEGSKA (reference sequence).

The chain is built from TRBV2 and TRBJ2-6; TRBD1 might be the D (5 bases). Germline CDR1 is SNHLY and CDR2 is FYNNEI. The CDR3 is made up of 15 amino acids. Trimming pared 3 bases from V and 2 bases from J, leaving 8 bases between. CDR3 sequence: CASSDRVTGANVLTF. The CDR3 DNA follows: TGTGCCAGCAGTGACAGGGTTACTGGGGCCAACGTCCTGACTTTC.

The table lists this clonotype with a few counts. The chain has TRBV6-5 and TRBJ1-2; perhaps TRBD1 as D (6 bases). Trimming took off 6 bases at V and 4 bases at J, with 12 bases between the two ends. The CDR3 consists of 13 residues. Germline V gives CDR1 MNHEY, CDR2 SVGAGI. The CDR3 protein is CASRSGAGYGYTF. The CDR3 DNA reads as TGTGCCAGCAGATCGGGGGCAGGCTATGGCTACACCTTC.

The CDR3 bases are TGTGCCAGCAGTTTGGCACTCCCACCCCTCCACTTT. Its protein product is CASSLALPPLHF. The V and J genes are TRBV12-3 or TRBV12-4 and TRBJ1-6, with no clear D. CDR3 length: 12 amino acids. Trimming took off 3 bases at V and 11 bases at J, with 8 bases between the two ends.

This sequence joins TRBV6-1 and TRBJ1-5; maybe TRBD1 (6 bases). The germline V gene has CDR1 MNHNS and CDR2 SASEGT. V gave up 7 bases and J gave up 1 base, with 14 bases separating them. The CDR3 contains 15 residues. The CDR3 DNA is TGTGCCAGCATTCCTGGAGGGGGGAGCAATCAGCCCCAGCATTTT. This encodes CASIPGGGSNQPQHF.

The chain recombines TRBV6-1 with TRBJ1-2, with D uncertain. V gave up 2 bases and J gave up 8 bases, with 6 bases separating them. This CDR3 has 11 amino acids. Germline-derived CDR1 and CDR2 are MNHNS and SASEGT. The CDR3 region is CASSEYQGYTF. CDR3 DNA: TGTGCCAGCAGTGAATATCAGGGCTACACCTTC.

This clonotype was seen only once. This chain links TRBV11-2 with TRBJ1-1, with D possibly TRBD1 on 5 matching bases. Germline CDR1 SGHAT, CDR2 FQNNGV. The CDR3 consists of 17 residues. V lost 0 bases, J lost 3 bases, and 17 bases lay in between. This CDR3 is CASSLDRPGVGDTEAFF. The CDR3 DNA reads TGTGCCAGCAGCTTAGATCGGCCGGGGGTCGGGGACACTGAAGCTTTCTTT. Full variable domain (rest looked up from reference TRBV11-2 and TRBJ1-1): EAGVAQSPRYKIIEKRQSVAFWCNPISGHATLYWYQQILGQGPKLLIQFQNNGVVDDSQLPKDRFSAERLKGVDSTLKIQPAKLEDSAVYLCASSLDRPGVGDTEAFFGQGTRLTVV.

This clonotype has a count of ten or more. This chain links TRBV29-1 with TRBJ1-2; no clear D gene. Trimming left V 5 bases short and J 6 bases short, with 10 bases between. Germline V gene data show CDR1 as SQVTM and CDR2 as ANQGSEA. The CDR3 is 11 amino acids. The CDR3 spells CSVTGEDGYTF. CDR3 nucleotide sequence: TGCAGCGTTACCGGGGAGGATGGCTACACCTTC.

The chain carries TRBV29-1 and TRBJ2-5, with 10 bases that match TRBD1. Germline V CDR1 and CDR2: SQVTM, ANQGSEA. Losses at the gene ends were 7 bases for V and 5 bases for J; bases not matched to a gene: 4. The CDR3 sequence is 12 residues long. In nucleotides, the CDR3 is TGCAGCGAAGGACAGGGGGACGAGACCCAGTACTTC. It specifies CSEGQGDETQYF.

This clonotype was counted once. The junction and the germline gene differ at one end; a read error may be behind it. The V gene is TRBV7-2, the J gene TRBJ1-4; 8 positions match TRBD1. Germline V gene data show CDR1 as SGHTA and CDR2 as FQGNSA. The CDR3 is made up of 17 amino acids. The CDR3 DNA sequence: TGTGCCAGCAGCTTATTCGGCAGGGGGCGAGTTGATGAAATACTGTTTTTT. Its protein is CASSLFGRGRVDEILFF.

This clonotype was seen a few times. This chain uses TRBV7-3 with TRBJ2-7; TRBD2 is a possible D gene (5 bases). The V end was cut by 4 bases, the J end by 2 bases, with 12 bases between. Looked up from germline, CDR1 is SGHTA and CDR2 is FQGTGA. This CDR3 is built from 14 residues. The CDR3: CASSSRRRTYEQYF. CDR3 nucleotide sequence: TGTGCCAGCAGCTCGCGGCGGAGGACCTACGAGCAGTACTTC.

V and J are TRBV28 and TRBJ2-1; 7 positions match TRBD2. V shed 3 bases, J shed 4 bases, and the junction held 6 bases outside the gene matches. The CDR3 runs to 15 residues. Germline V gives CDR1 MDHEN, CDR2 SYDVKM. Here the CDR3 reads CASSLVGLLYNEQFF. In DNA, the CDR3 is TGTGCCAGCAGTTTGGTGGGACTACTTTACAATGAGCAGTTCTTC. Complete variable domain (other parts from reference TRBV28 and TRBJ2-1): DVKVTQSSRYLVKRTGEKVFLECVQDMDHENMFWYRQDPGLGLRLIYFSYDVKMKEKGDIPEGYSVSREKKERFSLILESASTNQTSMYLCASSLVGLLYNEQFFGPGTRLTVL.

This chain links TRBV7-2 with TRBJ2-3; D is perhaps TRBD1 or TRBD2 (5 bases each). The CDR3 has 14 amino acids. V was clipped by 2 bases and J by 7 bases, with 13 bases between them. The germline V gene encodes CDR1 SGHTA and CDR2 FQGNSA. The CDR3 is CASSLWDGPNTQYF. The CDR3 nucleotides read TGTGCCAGCAGCTTATGGGACGGACCAAATACGCAGTATTTT.

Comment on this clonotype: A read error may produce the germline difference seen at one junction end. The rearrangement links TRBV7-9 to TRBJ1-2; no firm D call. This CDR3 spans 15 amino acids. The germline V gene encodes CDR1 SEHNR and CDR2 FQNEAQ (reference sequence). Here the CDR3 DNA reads TGTGCCGGCAGCTTAAGCGCGGACGTGCTATTGGGCTACACCTTC. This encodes CAGSLSADVLLGYTF.

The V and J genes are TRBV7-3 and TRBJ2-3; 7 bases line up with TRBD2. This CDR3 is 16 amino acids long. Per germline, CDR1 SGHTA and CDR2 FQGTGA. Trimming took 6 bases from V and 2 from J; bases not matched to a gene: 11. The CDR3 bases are TGTGCCAGCAGTGTTAGCGGGCCTCAAGACACAGATACGCAGTATTTT. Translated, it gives CASSVSGPQDTDTQYF.

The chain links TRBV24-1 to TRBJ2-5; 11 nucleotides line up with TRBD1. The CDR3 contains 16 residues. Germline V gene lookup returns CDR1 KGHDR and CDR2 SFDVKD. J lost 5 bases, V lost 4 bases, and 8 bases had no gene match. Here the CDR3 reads CATSDRDRGARETQYF. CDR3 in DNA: TGTGCCACCAGTGACCGGGACAGGGGGGCTAGGGAGACCCAGTACTTC.

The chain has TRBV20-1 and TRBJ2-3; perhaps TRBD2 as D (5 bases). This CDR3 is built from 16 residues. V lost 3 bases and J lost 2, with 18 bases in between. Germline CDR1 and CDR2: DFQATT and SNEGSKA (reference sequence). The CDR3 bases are TGCAGTGCTAGTAAGAGGGTAGCCCAGGACACAGATACGCAGTATTTT. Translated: CSASKRVAQDTDTQYF.

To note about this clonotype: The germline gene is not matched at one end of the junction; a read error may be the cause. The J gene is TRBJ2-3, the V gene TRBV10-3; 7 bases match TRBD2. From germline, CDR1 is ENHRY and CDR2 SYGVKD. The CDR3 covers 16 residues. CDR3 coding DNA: TGTGCCTTCAGTGATCACAAGCGGGGATACACAGATACGCAGTATTTT. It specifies CAFSDHKRGYTDTQYF.

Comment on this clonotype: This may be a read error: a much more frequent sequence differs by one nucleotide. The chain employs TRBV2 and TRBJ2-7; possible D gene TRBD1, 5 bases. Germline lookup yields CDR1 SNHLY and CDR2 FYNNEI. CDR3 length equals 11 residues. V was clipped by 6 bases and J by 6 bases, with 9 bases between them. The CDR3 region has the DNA TGTGCCAGCAGGTTAGGGGTCGAGCAGTACTTC. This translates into CASRLGVEQYF.

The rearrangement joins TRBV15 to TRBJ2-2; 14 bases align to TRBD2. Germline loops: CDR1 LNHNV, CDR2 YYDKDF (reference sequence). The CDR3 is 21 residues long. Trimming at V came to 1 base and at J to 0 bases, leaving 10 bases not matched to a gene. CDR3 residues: CATSRGGLAGGSGSNTGELFF. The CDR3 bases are TGTGCCACCAGCAGAGGCGGACTAGCGGGGGGTAGTGGCTCGAACACCGGGGAGCTGTTTTTT.

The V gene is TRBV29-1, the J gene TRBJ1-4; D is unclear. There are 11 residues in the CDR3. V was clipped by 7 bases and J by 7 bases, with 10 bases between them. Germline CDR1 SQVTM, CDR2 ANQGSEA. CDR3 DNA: TGCAGCGCGTCAGGAACTGAAAAACTGTTTTTT. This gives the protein CSASGTEKLFF.